This TCR beta chain was identified during a study of identical twins. Study results and caveats: Out-of-frame alpha sequences shared by twins were enriched for low generation probability.

TCRdb analysed the 5' RACE reads with MiXCR anew, one entry per CDR3 protein. The sample holds a few hundred thousand distinct CDR3 sequences; around an eighth are singletons and the top ten take approximately 0.98%. This clonotype was detected a few times. Its antigen is unknown. V lost 0 bases, J lost 10 bases, and 9 bases stayed unmatched. The CDR3 is 16 amino acids. Germline assignment: CDR1 LGHNA and CDR2 YSLEER. These data were also reused for a study on yellow fever vaccine responses in identical twins.

The sequence came from a woman aged 18-29 years in good health. The sequenced sample was CD4+ T cells sorted from blood. The rearrangement links TRBV4-3 to TRBJ2-1, with 10 bases matching TRBD1. CDR3 sequence: CASSQDPDRGLREQFF. In DNA, the CDR3 is TGCGCCAGCAGCCAAGACCCAGACAGGGGGCTGAGGGAGCAGTTCTTC.